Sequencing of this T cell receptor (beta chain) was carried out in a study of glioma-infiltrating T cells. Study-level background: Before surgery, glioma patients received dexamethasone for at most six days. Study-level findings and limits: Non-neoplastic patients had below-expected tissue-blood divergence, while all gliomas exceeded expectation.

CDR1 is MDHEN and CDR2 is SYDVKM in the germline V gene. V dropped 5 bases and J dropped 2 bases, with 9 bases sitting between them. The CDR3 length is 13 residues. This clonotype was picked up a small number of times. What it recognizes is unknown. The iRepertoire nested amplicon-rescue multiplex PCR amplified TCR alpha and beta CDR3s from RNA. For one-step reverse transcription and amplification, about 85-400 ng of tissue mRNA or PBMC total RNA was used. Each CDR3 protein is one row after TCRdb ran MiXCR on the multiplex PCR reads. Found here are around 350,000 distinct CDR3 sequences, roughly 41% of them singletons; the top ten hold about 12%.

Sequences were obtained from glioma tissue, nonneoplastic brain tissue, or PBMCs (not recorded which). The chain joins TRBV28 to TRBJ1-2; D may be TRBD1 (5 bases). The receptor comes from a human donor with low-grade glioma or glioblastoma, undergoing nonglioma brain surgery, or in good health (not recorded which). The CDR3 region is CASSDRGNYGYTF. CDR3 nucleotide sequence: TGTGCCAGCAGTGATCGGGGGAACTATGGCTACACCTTC.